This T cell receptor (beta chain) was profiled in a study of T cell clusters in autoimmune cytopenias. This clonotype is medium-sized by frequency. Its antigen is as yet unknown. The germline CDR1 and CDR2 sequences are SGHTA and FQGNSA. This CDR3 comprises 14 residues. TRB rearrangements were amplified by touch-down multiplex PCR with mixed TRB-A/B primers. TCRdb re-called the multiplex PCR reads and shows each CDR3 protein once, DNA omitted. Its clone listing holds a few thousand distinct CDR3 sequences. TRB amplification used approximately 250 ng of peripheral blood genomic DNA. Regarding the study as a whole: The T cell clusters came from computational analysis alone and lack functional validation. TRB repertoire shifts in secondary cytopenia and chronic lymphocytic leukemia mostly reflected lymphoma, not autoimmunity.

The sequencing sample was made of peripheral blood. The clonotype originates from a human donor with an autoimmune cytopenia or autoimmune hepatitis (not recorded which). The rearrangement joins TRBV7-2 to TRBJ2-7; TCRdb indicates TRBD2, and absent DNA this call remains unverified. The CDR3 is CASSQSAGYYEQYF.